The 13 T cell receptor beta chains below all came from one sample that was sequenced in a study of T cell responses to AZD1222 COVID-19 vaccine. Generated by immunoSEQ multiplex PCR, the TCRdb table keeps only in-frame clones and is missing some. The sample records about 120,000 clones, roughly 92% being singletons. Sequencing was performed on peripheral blood, taken on day 0 of AZD1222 vaccination. All receptors derive from an adult in good health.

V is TRBV5-4 and J is TRBJ2-1, with 10 nucleotides matching TRBD2. After removal of 3 bases from V and 7 bases from J, the junction contained 7 bases not matched to a gene. The CDR3 totals 15 residues. Germline CDR1 reads SGHNT; CDR2 reads YYREEE (reference sequence). In DNA, the CDR3 is TGTGCCAGCAGCTCACGGACTAGCGGAGCGAATGAGCAGTTCTTC. Translating gives CASSSRTSGANEQFF.

The chain links TRBV5-6 to TRBJ1-5; D might be TRBD1 (5 bases). The V end was cut by 2 bases, the J end by 3 bases, with 9 bases between. The germline CDR1 and CDR2 sequences are SGHDT and YYEEEE. The CDR3 is made up of 14 amino acids. CDR3 nucleotides: TGTGCCAGCAGCTTACGACAGATCAATCAGCCCCAGCATTTT. Protein sequence: CASSLRQINQPQHF.

V and J are TRBV21-1 and TRBJ1-2; the table's D call TRBD1 went unverified against the DNA. TRBV21-1 is a listed pseudogene. The CDR3 totals 13 residues. This chain's CDR3 is CASSKAQRGGYTF. For the CDR3, the DNA is TGTGCCAGCAGCAAAGCGCAAAGGGGTGGCTACACCTTC.

J is TRBJ2-1 and V is TRBV7-2, with D tentatively TRBD1 (6 bases). Between the trimmed V and J ends, which lost 5 bases and 10 bases, there was a span of 15 bases. Looked up from germline, CDR1 is SGHTA and CDR2 is FQGNSA. The CDR3 is 13 amino acids. The CDR3 region has the DNA TGTGCCAGCAGCGATCGGACAGCCCGAGAGCAGTTCTTC. Encoded protein: CASSDRTAREQFF.

The chain links TRBV6-5 to TRBJ2-7; perhaps TRBD2 as D (7 bases). V lost 4 bases and J 5 bases, leaving 18 bases between the germline ends. From germline, CDR1 is MNHEY and CDR2 SVGAGI. The CDR3 has 15 residues. CDR3 DNA: TGTGCCAGCAGTTCCTGGGAGGGAGGGGGGGACGAGCAGTACTTC. Translating gives CASSSWEGGGDEQYF.

The chain joins TRBV7-2 to TRBJ1-5; no clear D. Germline V CDR1 and CDR2: SGHTA, FQGNSA. Trimming pared 1 base from V and 3 bases from J, leaving 10 bases between. CDR3 length: 15 residues. CDR3 region: CASSLETGPNQPQHF. In DNA form, the CDR3 reads TGTGCCAGCAGCTTAGAGACCGGACCCAATCAGCCCCAGCATTTT.

CDR3 region: CASSKRTATSQHF. CDR3 coding DNA: TGTGCCAGCAGTAAACGGACAGCCACGTCCCAGCATTTT. The chain is built from TRBV27 and TRBJ1-5, with TRBD1 as a possible D gene (6 bases). The V end lost 5 bases, the J end lost 11 bases, and 16 bases lay between the germline ends. Per germline, CDR1 MNHEY and CDR2 SMNVEV (reference sequence). The CDR3 covers 13 residues.

CDR3 in DNA: TGTGCCAGCAGCTTAGTGGGGAGGGACAGGGGGCGCGAAAAACTGTTTTTT. Translation: CASSLVGRDRGREKLFF. The rearrangement links TRBV7-8 to TRBJ1-4; TRBD1 aligns across 12 bases. The CDR3 is made up of 17 amino acids. Trimming at V came to 1 base and at J to 8 bases, leaving 8 bases not matched to a gene. From germline, CDR1 is SGHVS and CDR2 FQNEAQ.

This sequence joins TRBV29-1 and TRBJ2-3; D not certain. V lost 1 base to trimming and J lost 5 bases, with 10 bases between them. This CDR3 has 13 residues. Germline V gene lookup returns CDR1 SQVTM and CDR2 ANQGSEA. The CDR3 here is CSVEGMGLDTQYF. For the CDR3, the DNA is TGCAGCGTTGAAGGGATGGGGTTAGATACGCAGTATTTT.

The chain employs TRBV28 and TRBJ2-7; 8 bases match TRBD1. The CDR3 has 14 amino acids. V trimming: 3 bases; J trimming: 4 bases; junction bases outside the gene matches: 5. Per germline, CDR1 MDHEN and CDR2 SYDVKM. The CDR3 is CASSFLTGDYEQYF. CDR3 nucleotides: TGTGCCAGCAGTTTCCTGACAGGGGATTACGAGCAGTACTTC.

V usage is TRBV4-2 and J usage is TRBJ1-4; 10 bases line up with TRBD1. Germline CDR1 and CDR2: LGHNA and YNFKEQ. CDR3 size: 15 residues. The ends lost 3 bases at V and 8 bases at J; junction bases unmatched: 6. The CDR3 DNA follows: TGTGCCAGCAGCCAGCTGGGACAGGGGAGGGAAAAACTGTTTTTT. It codes for CASSQLGQGREKLFF.

This chain links TRBV7-3 with TRBJ1-1; tentatively, D is TRBD1 (5 bases). Deletions cut 0 bases from V and 4 bases from J, with 9 bases between. The germline CDR1 and CDR2 sequences are SGHTA and FQGTGA. This CDR3 has 14 amino acids. CDR3 nucleotide sequence: TGTGCCAGCAGCTTAACGGTAGGGGTCACTGAAGCTTTCTTT. Its translation: CASSLTVGVTEAFF.

V gene TRBV5-1 combines with J gene TRBJ1-1; 7 bases agree with TRBD1. CDR1 SGHRS and CDR2 YFSETQ come from the germline V gene. V gave up 6 bases and J gave up 2 bases; unmatched junction bases: 10. The CDR3 has 15 residues. CDR3 coding DNA: TGCGCCAGCACCCGAGGACAGGAGGGAAACACTGAAGCTTTCTTT. It encodes CASTRGQEGNTEAFF.